This T cell receptor (beta chain) was captured by sequencing in a study of blood T cell repertoires in COVID-19. Profiled with immunoSEQ multiplex PCR; TCRdb holds only in-frame clones, not every one. Of fewer than 300,000 clones in the sample, roughly 85% were seen once. This clone has more than one count but fewer than ten. This TCR came from a woman between 18 and 30 years old with acute or convalescent COVID-19. The specimen was peripheral blood.

CDR3 bases: TGTGCCAGCAGCCAAGATCTAGCTTCCTCCTACAATGAGCAGTTCTTC. Translation: CASSQDLASSYNEQFF. The chain combines TRBV4-2 with TRBJ2-1; tentative D call: TRBD2 (5 bases). The CDR3 contains 16 residues. CDR1 is LGHNA, CDR2 YNFKEQ, per germline. Trimming cost V 0 bases and J 0 bases, with 9 bases left between them.